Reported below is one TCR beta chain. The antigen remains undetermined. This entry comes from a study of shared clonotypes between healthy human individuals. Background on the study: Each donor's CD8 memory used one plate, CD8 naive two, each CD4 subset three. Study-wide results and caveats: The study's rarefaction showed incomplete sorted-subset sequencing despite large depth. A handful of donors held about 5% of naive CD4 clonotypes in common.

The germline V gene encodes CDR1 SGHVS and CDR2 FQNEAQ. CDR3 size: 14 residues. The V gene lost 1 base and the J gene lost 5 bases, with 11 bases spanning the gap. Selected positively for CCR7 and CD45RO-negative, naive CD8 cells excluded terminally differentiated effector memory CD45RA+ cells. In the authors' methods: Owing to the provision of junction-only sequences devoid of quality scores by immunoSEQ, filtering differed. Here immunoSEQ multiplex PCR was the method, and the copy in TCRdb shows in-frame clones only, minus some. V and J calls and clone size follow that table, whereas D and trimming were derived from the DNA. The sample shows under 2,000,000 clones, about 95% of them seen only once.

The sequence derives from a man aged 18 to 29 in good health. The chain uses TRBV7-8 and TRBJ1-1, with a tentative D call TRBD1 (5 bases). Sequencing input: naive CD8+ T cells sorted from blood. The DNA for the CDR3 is TGTGCCAGCAGCTTAGGGCCGGGACTGACTGAAGCTTTCTTT. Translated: CASSLGPGLTEAFF.